Shown below are 27 T cell receptor beta chains from a single sample sequenced in a study of blood T cell repertoires in COVID-19. Data came from immunoSEQ multiplex PCR; TCRdb stores just in-frame clones and leaves some out. The sample has 270,000 or so clones; around 88% are singletons. The sample comprised PBMCs or T cells enriched from blood (not recorded which). Receptors originate from a woman aged 35 to 49 with acute COVID-19.

The chain carries TRBV19 and TRBJ2-3; TRBD1 agrees at 7 bases. V trimming: 6 bases; J trimming: 2 bases; junction bases outside the gene matches: 11. The CDR3 sequence is 16 residues long. Germline V CDR1 and CDR2: LNHDA, SQIVND (reference sequence). CDR3 coding DNA: TGTGCCAGTAGCAGAGGAGCGGACAGGTTCACAGATACGCAGTATTTT. This sequence encodes CASSRGADRFTDTQYF. The full variable domain, rest sourced from reference TRBV19 and TRBJ2-3, is DGGITQSPKYLFRKEGQNVTLSCEQNLNHDAMYWYRQDPGQGLRLIYYSQIVNDFQKGDIAEGYSVSREKKESFPLTVTSAQKNPTAFYLCASSRGADRFTDTQYFGPGTRLTVL.

This chain links TRBV6-4 with TRBJ2-1; TRBD1 matches at 9 bases. V trimming: 4 bases; J trimming: 8 bases; junction bases outside the gene matches: 12. The CDR3 length is 16 residues. Germline V CDR1 and CDR2: MRHNA, SNTAGT. CDR3 nucleotides: TGTGCCAGCAGTGCCCACCCGGGACAGGGAGGCGATGAGCAGTTCTTC. This translates into CASSAHPGQGGDEQFF.

This clone was seen a few times. This chain links TRBV20-1 with TRBJ1-5; D gene uncertain. The CDR3 totals 13 residues. Trimming shortened V by 3 bases and J by 1 base, and 7 bases separated the two germline ends. Germline CDR1 and CDR2: DFQATT and SNEGSKA (reference sequence). The CDR3 loop reads CSASVSSNQPQHF. As DNA, the CDR3 is TGCAGTGCTAGTGTGTCAAGCAATCAGCCCCAGCATTTT.

The chain employs TRBV12-3 or TRBV12-4 and TRBJ1-3, with a tentative D call TRBD1 (5 bases). The CDR3 totals 13 residues. Trimming shortened V by 5 bases and J by 9 bases, and 14 bases separated the two germline ends. Here the CDR3 DNA reads TGTGCCAGCAGTCTCCCCGGGACTCGCACCATATATTTT. Its protein is CASSLPGTRTIYF.

The chain combines TRBV6-2 or TRBV6-3 with TRBJ2-3; D is unclear. CDR3 length: 13 amino acids. Germline V gives CDR1 MNHEY, CDR2 SVGEGT. Trimming pared 4 bases from V and 1 base from J, leaving 6 bases between. DNA of the CDR3: TGTGCCAGCAGTTGGCCCCGCACAGATACGCAGTATTTT. It specifies CASSWPRTDTQYF.

The rearrangement uses TRBV11-3 and TRBJ1-2; maybe TRBD1 (6 bases). The CDR3 sequence is 15 residues long. Germline V gene lookup returns CDR1 SGHNT and CDR2 YENEEA. V was clipped by 3 bases and J by 5 bases, with 16 bases between them. The CDR3 loop is CASSFGGSARYGYTF. CDR3 DNA sequence: TGTGCCAGCAGCTTTGGGGGCTCCGCGAGGTATGGCTACACCTTC.

This clone was recorded many times. V usage is TRBV28 and J usage is TRBJ1-3, with 8 positions matching TRBD1. CDR3 length: 17 amino acids. Germline lookup yields CDR1 MDHEN and CDR2 SYDVKM. V lost 5 bases and J lost 0; bases outside the gene matches: 9. This CDR3 is CASSPQQGVHSGNTIYF. The CDR3 DNA reads as TGTGCCAGCAGTCCCCAACAGGGGGTCCACTCTGGAAACACCATATATTTT.

This chain links TRBV9 with TRBJ2-5; TRBD1 aligns across 8 bases. V lost 2 bases, J lost 5 bases, and 14 bases stayed unmatched. Germline V gene data show CDR1 as SGDLS and CDR2 as YYNGEE. The CDR3 sequence is 17 residues long. In DNA, the CDR3 is TGTGCCAGCAGCGTTGGGGGAACCCAGGGGGCGTGGGAGACCCAGTACTTC. This gives the protein CASSVGGTQGAWETQYF.

The V and J genes are TRBV12-3 or TRBV12-4 and TRBJ1-4; D is unresolved. The CDR3 length is 13 residues. The ends were cut back, 1 base at V and 7 bases at J, with 7 bases in the middle. In nucleotides, the CDR3 is TGTGCCAGCAGTTTAGTCTACAGTGAAAAACTGTTTTTT. The encoded protein is CASSLVYSEKLFF.

The gene calls are TRBV19 and TRBJ1-1, with TRBD1 matching 7 bases. Germline V gene lookup returns CDR1 LNHDA and CDR2 SQIVND (reference sequence). This CDR3 contains 16 residues. V was clipped by 3 bases and J by 1 base; unmatched bases: 8. This CDR3 reads CASSITRGDKNTEAFF. CDR3 nucleotides: TGTGCCAGTAGTATCACCAGGGGGGATAAGAACACTGAAGCTTTCTTT.

The sample holds a few counts of this clone. The rearrangement joins TRBV19 to TRBJ2-7, with 7 bases that match TRBD2. Trimming took 5 bases from V and 2 from J; bases not matched to a gene: 6. The germline CDR1 and CDR2 sequences are LNHDA and SQIVND (reference sequence). The CDR3 spans 14 residues. CDR3: CASSVGLNTYEQYF. The CDR3 region has the DNA TGTGCCAGTAGTGTGGGACTAAACACCTACGAGCAGTACTTC.

This clone was detected a few times. This chain joins TRBV7-9 and TRBJ2-5; 11 positions agree with TRBD2. Germline loops: CDR1 SEHNR, CDR2 FQNEAQ (reference sequence). V lost 1 base and J lost 7; bases outside the gene matches: 11. The CDR3 covers 17 residues. CDR3 nucleotides: TGTGCCAGCAGCTTAGGCTGGCTAGCGGGAGGCCGGGGGACCCAGTACTTC. Its translation is CASSLGWLAGGRGTQYF. The full variable domain, its missing parts supplied by reference TRBV7-9 and TRBJ2-5, is DTGVSQNPRHKITKRGQNVTFRCDPISEHNRLYWYRQTLGQGPEFLTYFQNEAQLEKSRLLSDRFSAERPKGSFSTLEIQRTEQGDSAMYLCASSLGWLAGGRGTQYFGPGTRLLVL.

This clone has just one count. The chain joins TRBV28 to TRBJ1-1, with D tentatively TRBD1 (6 bases). There are 15 residues in the CDR3. Germline assignment: CDR1 MDHEN and CDR2 SYDVKM. V was shortened by 6 bases and J by 0 bases, with 14 bases between the two germline ends. CDR3 loop: CASRPGGSMNTEAFF. In nucleotides, the CDR3 is TGTGCCAGCAGGCCGGGGGGCTCCATGAACACTGAAGCTTTCTTT. Together with reference TRBV28 and TRBJ1-1, the CDR3 gives the full variable domain: DVKVTQSSRYLVKRTGEKVFLECVQDMDHENMFWYRQDPGLGLRLIYFSYDVKMKEKGDIPEGYSVSREKKERFSLILESASTNQTSMYLCASRPGGSMNTEAFFGQGTRLTVV.

This clone was counted a single time. The chain carries TRBV28 and TRBJ2-5, with TRBD1 identical over 9 bases. V lost 4 bases, J lost 5 bases, and 11 bases stayed unmatched. Per germline, CDR1 MDHEN and CDR2 SYDVKM. The CDR3 totals 16 residues. The CDR3 bases are TGTGCCAGCAGTTCCCGGGACAGGGCCGAGGTGGAGACCCAGTACTTC. This codes for CASSSRDRAEVETQYF.

This rearrangement joins TRBV6-1 to TRBJ1-2; D not certain. Trimming pared 0 bases from V and 3 bases from J, leaving 11 bases between. This CDR3 is 15 amino acids long. Germline V gene lookup returns CDR1 MNHNS and CDR2 SASEGT. As DNA, the CDR3 is TGTGCCAGCAGTGAAGCGCTTGGGCAGCACTATGGCTACACCTTC. Its translation: CASSEALGQHYGYTF.

In its sample, this clone was seen a few times. This chain uses TRBV2 with TRBJ1-2, with D possibly matching TRBD1 (6 bases). The CDR3 length is 14 residues. Germline V gives CDR1 SNHLY, CDR2 FYNNEI. The ends were cut back, 4 bases at V and 7 bases at J, with 16 bases in the middle. The CDR3 sequence: CASSGDNWNGGYTF. CDR3 sequence (DNA): TGTGCCAGCAGTGGGGACAATTGGAACGGTGGCTACACCTTC.

The V gene is TRBV19, the J gene TRBJ1-4; D not resolved. The V and J ends lost 2 bases and 8 bases respectively, with 15 bases between them. The germline V gene encodes CDR1 LNHDA and CDR2 SQIVND (reference sequence). The CDR3 contains 15 residues. The CDR3 protein is CASSIMGQVGEKLFF. In nucleotides, the CDR3 is TGTGCCAGTAGTATAATGGGCCAAGTCGGAGAAAAACTGTTTTTT. The whole variable domain, filled in from reference TRBV19 and TRBJ1-4, reads DGGITQSPKYLFRKEGQNVTLSCEQNLNHDAMYWYRQDPGQGLRLIYYSQIVNDFQKGDIAEGYSVSREKKESFPLTVTSAQKNPTAFYLCASSIMGQVGEKLFFGSGTQLSVL.

The chain carries TRBV11-3 and TRBJ2-3; D ambiguous. V was cut by 3 bases and J by 3 bases, with 7 bases left in between. Per the germline V gene, CDR1 is SGHNT and CDR2 is YENEEA. This CDR3 comprises 13 residues. CDR3 sequence: CASSFTTTDTQYF. CDR3 DNA sequence: TGTGCCAGCAGCTTCACCACAACAGATACGCAGTATTTT.

This chain links TRBV6-1 with TRBJ2-2; TRBD2 is a possible D gene (7 bases). The V gene's germline CDR1 is MNHNS and CDR2 SASEGT. The CDR3 is made up of 18 amino acids. V was cut by 0 bases and J by 5 bases, with 19 bases left in between. The CDR3 nucleotides are TGTGCCAGCAGTGAAGCGCGGGAGTGGGCAGGGGAGACCGGGGAGCTGTTTTTT. It encodes CASSEAREWAGETGELFF.

V is TRBV10-3 and J is TRBJ2-7, with 7 bases fitting TRBD2. There are 15 residues in the CDR3. Losses at the gene ends were 0 bases for V and 2 bases for J; bases not matched to a gene: 4. Germline V gene lookup returns CDR1 ENHRY and CDR2 SYGVKD. In DNA form, the CDR3 reads TGTGCCATCAGTGAGTCGAGCGGGACTACCTACGAGCAGTACTTC. Translation gives CAISESSGTTYEQYF.

Details on this clone: Other DNA sequences within the sample encode an identical CDR3. The chain employs TRBV19 and TRBJ1-2, with 9 bases matching TRBD1. Germline V CDR1 and CDR2: LNHDA, SQIVND (reference sequence). V gave up 6 bases and J gave up 5 bases; unmatched junction bases: 7. This CDR3 has 14 amino acids. DNA for the CDR3: TGTGCCAGTAGCATGGGACAGGGACCTTATGGCTACACCTTC. Its translation is CASSMGQGPYGYTF.

This clone appeared once. The junction departs from the called germline gene at one end, perhaps through a read error. The V gene is TRBV18, the J gene TRBJ1-2, with 9 bases matching TRBD1. Germline lookup yields CDR1 KGHSH and CDR2 LQKENI. This CDR3 region has 15 residues. The CDR3 is CASSPGTGINYGYTF. CDR3 DNA sequence: TGTGCCAGCTCACCCGGGACAGGGATTAACTACGGCTACACCTTC.

This clone was detected only a few times. The chain uses TRBV6-5 and TRBJ1-1; possibly TRBD1 for D (5 bases). Trimming cost V 5 bases and J 0 bases, with 10 bases left between them. From germline, CDR1 is MNHEY and CDR2 SVGAGI. CDR3 length: 14 amino acids. The CDR3 DNA reads as TGTGCCAGCAGTCCGCAGGGTGTGAACACTGAAGCTTTCTTT. This gives the protein CASSPQGVNTEAFF.

This clone was detected once. The CDR3 nucleotides read TGTGCCAGCAGCCTTTCCCCGGGGACAGATACGCAGTATTTT. This codes for CASSLSPGTDTQYF. The chain carries TRBV9 and TRBJ2-3, with a possible D match to TRBD2 (5 bases). V was pared by 4 bases and J by 3 bases, with 12 bases between. From germline, CDR1 is SGDLS and CDR2 YYNGEE. CDR3 length equals 14 residues.

The chain carries TRBV9 and TRBJ2-1; 12 bases match TRBD2. CDR1 and CDR2 (germline): SGDLS, YYNGEE. The CDR3 length is 15 residues. V was pared by 3 bases and J by 6 bases, with 4 bases of the junction left unmatched. CDR3 in DNA: TGTGCCAGCAGCGCTAGCGGGAGGGAAGGCAATGAGCAGTTCTTC. Translating gives CASSASGREGNEQFF.

The chain has TRBV27 and TRBJ1-1; 7 bases map to TRBD1. The V segment lost 6 bases and the J segment 4 bases; nucleotides outside the gene matches: 5. This CDR3 comprises 13 residues. Germline-derived CDR1 and CDR2 are MNHEY and SMNVEV (reference sequence). CDR3 bases: TGTGCCAGCAGGACAGGGATGAGCACTGAAGCTTTCTTT. Its translation: CASRTGMSTEAFF.

The chain recombines TRBV7-2 with TRBJ2-2, with 8 bases matching TRBD2. Germline CDR1 reads SGHTA; CDR2 reads FQGNSA. V lost 6 bases, J lost 8 bases, and 8 bases stayed unmatched. This CDR3 region has 14 residues. The CDR3 DNA is TGTGCCAGCAGGTTCACAGCGGGAGATGGGGAGCTGTTTTTT. Amino acids: CASRFTAGDGELFF.